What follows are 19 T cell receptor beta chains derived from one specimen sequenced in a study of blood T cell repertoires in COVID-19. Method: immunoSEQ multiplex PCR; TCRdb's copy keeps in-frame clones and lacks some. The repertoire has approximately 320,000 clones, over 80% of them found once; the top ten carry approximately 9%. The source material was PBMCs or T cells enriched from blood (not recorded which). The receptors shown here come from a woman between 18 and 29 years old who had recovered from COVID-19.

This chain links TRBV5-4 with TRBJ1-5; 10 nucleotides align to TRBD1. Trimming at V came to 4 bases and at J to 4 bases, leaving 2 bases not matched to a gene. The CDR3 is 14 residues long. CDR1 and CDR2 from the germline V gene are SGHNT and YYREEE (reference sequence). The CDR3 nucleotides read TGTGCCAGCAGCGCGGGACAGGGGAATCAGCCCCAGCATTTT. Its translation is CASSAGQGNQPQHF. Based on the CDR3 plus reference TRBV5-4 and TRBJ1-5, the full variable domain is ETGVTQSPTHLIKTRGQQVTLRCSSQSGHNTVSWYQQALGQGPQFIFQYYREEENGRGNFPPRFSGLQFPNYSSELNVNALELDDSALYLCASSAGQGNQPQHFGDGTRLSIL.

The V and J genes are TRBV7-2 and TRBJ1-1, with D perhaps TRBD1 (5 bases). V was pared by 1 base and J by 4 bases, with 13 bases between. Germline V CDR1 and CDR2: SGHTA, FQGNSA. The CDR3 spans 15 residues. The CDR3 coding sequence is TGTGCCAGCAGCTTAGTATTTGGGGGAGGCACTGAAGCTTTCTTT. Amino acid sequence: CASSLVFGGGTEAFF. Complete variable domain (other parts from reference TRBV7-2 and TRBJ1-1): GAGVSQSPSNKVTEKGKDVELRCDPISGHTALYWYRQSLGQGLEFLIYFQGNSAPDKSGLPSDRFSAERTGGSVSTLTIQRTQQEDSAVYLCASSLVFGGGTEAFFGQGTRLTVV.

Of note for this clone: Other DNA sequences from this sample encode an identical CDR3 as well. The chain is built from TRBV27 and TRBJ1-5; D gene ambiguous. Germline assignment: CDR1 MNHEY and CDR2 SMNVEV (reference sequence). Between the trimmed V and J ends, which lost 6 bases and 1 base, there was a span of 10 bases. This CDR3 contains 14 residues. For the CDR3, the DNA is TGTGCCAGCAGACCCGGAGGGAGCAATCAGCCCCAGCATTTT. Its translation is CASRPGGSNQPQHF.

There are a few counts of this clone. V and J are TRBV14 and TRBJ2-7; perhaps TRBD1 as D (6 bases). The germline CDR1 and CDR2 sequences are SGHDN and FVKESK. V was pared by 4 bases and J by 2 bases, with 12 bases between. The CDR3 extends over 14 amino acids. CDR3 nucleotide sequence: TGTGCCAGCAGCCCAAACAGGGATGCCTACGAGCAGTACTTC. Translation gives CASSPNRDAYEQYF.

The CDR3 is CASSPRTADEQYF. Here the CDR3 DNA reads TGTGCCAGCAGCCCGAGGACAGCGGACGAGCAGTACTTC. The genes are TRBV28 and TRBJ2-7, with a weak D call TRBD1 (6 bases). The CDR3 has 13 residues. Germline V lookup: CDR1 MDHEN, CDR2 SYDVKM. The V end was cut by 6 bases, the J end by 5 bases, with 14 bases between.

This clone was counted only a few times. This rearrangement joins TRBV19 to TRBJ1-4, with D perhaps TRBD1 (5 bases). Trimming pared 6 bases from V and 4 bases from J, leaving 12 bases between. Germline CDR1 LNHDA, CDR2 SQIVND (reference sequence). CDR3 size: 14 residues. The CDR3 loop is CASRRQGGNEKLFF. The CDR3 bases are TGTGCCAGTAGGCGTCAGGGTGGTAATGAAAAACTGTTTTTT.

CDR3 region: CASRRNEQYF. CDR3 nucleotides: TGCGCCAGCAGGCGGAACGAGCAGTACTTC. This chain joins TRBV23-1 and TRBJ2-7; D is unresolved. TRBV23-1 is marked as an open reading frame, function uncertain. The V end was cut by 6 bases, the J end by 5 bases, with 5 bases between. The CDR3 runs 10 residues.

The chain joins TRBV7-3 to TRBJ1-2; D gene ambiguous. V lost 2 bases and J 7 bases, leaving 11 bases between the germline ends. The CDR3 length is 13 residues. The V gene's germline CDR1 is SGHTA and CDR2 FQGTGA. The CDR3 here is CASSLGRDSGYTF. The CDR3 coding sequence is TGTGCCAGCAGCTTAGGTCGGGATAGTGGCTACACCTTC.

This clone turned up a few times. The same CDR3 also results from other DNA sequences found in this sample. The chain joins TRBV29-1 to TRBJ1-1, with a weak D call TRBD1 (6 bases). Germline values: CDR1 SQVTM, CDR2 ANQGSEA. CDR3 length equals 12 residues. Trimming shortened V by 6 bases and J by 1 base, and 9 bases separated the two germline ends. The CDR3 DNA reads TGCAGCGTACCGACAGGGAACACTGAAGCTTTCTTT. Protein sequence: CSVPTGNTEAFF.

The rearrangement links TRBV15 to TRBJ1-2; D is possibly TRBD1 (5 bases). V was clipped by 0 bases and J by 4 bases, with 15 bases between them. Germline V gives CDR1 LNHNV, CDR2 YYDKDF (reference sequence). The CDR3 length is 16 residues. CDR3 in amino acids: CATSRDRGSGVYGYTF. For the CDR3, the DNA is TGTGCCACCAGCAGAGATAGGGGCAGCGGGGTCTATGGCTACACCTTC. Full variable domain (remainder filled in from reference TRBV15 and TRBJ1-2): DAMVIQNPRYQVTQFGKPVTLSCSQTLNHNVMYWYQQKSSQAPKLLFHYYDKDFNNEADTPDNFQSRRPNTSFCFLDIRSPGLGDTAMYLCATSRDRGSGVYGYTFGSGTRLTVV.

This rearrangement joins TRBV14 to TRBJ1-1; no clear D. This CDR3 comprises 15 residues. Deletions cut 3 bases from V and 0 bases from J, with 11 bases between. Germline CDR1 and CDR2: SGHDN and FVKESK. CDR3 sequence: CASSHYQILNTEAFF. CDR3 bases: TGTGCCAGCAGCCATTATCAGATATTGAACACTGAAGCTTTCTTT. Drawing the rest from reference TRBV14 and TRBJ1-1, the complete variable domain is EAGVTQFPSHSVIEKGQTVTLRCDPISGHDNLYWYRRVMGKEIKFLLHFVKESKQDESGMPNNRFLAERTGGTYSTLKVQPAELEDSGVYFCASSHYQILNTEAFFGQGTRLTVV.

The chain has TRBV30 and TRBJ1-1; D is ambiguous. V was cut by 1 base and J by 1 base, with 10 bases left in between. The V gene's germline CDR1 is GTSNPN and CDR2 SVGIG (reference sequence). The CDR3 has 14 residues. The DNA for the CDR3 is TGTGCCTGGAGTGACCTGGCGGGGAACACTGAAGCTTTCTTT. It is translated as CAWSDLAGNTEAFF.

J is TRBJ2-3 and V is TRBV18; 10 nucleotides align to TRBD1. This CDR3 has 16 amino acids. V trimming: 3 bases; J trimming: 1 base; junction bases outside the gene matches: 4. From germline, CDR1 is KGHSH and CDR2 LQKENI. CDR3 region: CASSPRTGGGTDTQYF. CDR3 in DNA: TGTGCCAGCTCACCCAGGACAGGGGGTGGCACAGATACGCAGTATTTT. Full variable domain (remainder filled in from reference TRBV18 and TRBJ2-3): NAGVMQNPRHLVRRRGQEARLRCSPMKGHSHVYWYRQLPEEGLKFMVYLQKENIIDESGMPKERFSAEFPKEGPSILRIQQVVRGDSAAYFCASSPRTGGGTDTQYFGPGTRLTVL.

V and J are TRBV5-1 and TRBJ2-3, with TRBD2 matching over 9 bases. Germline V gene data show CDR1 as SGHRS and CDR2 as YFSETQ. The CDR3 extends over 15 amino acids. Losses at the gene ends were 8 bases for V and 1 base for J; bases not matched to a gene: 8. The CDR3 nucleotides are TGCGCCAGTCGTATAGCGGGAGAGGGCACAGATACGCAGTATTTT. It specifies CASRIAGEGTDTQYF.

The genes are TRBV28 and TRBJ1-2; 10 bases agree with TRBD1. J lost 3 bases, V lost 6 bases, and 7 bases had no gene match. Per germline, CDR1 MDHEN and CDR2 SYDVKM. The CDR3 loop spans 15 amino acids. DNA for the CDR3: TGTGCCAGCAGATCTCGGACAGGGGGGGACTATGGCTACACCTTC. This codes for CASRSRTGGDYGYTF.

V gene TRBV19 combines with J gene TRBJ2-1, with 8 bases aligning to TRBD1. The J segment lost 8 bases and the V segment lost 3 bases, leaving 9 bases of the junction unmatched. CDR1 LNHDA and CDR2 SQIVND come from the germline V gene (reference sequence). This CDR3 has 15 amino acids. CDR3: CASSIDRGYGDEQFF. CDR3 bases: TGTGCCAGTAGTATCGACAGGGGCTACGGGGATGAGCAGTTCTTC.

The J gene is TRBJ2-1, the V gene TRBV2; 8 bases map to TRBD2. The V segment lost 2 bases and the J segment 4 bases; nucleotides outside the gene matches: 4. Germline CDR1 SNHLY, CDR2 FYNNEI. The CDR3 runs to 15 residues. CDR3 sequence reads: CASSERRGAYNEQFF. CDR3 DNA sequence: TGTGCCAGCAGTGAACGGCGGGGGGCTTACAATGAGCAGTTCTTC.

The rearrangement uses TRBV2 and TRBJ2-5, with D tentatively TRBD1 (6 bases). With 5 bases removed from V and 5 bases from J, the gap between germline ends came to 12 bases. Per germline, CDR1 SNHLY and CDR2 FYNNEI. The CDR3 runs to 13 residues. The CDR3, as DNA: TGTGCCAGCAGTCGCGACAGGCCGGAGACCCAGTACTTC. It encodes CASSRDRPETQYF.

The DNA for the CDR3 is TGTGCCAGCTCACCGCGGGAGACAGATACGCAGTATTTT. As protein: CASSPRETDTQYF. V is TRBV18 and J is TRBJ2-3, with 7 bases fitting TRBD2. CDR1 and CDR2 (germline): KGHSH, LQKENI. Trimming cost V 3 bases and J 3 bases; bases outside gene matches: 0. The CDR3 contains 13 residues.